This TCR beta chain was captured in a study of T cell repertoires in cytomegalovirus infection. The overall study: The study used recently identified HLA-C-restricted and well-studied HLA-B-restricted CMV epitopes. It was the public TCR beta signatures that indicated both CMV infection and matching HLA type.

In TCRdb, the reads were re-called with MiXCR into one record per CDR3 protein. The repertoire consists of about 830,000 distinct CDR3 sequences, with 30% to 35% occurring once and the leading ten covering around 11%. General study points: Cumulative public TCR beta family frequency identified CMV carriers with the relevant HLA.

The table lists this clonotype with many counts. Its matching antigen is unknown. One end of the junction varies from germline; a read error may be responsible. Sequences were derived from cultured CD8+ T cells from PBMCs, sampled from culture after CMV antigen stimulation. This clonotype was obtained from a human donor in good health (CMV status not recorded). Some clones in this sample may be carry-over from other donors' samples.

The CDR3 DNA reads as TGTGCCACCAGTGATCCGAATGGAGACACCATATATTTT. Amino acid sequence: CATSDPNGDTIYF. The genes are TRBV24-1 and TRBJ1-3; D not certain. The CDR3 spans 13 residues. Germline loops: CDR1 KGHDR, CDR2 SFDVKD.